These T cell receptor beta chains were read from a single sample in a study of blood T cell repertoires in COVID-19. Only in-frame clones appear in the TCRdb table, and some are missing; sequencing was by immunoSEQ multiplex PCR. The sample lists approximately 230,000 clones, roughly 90% occurring once. Sequenced: PBMCs or T cells enriched from blood (not recorded which). These receptors came from a woman aged 25 to 39 who had recovered from COVID-19. CDR3s include the opening cysteine and the closing phenylalanine or tryptophan. A D gene is named only where the DNA matches it firmly. Clone sizes are given selectively: once, few, many, or a class where the clone is expanded.

j_call	clone_size	v_call	d_call	cdr3_nt	cdr3_aa
TRBJ2-1	NA	TRBV7-9	NA	TGTGCCAGCAGCTTAGTATCCGGAGGGCCTACTAATGAGCAGTTCTTC	CASSLVSGGPTNEQFF
TRBJ1-5	NA	TRBV19	NA	TGTGCCAGTAGGATCCGACAGGCTAGCAATCAGCCCCAGCATTTT	CASRIRQASNQPQHF
TRBJ1-1	few	TRBV7-3	NA	TGTGCCAGCAGTCGTCTACAGGCGTTGAACACTGAAGCTTTCTTT	CASSRLQALNTEAFF
TRBJ2-7	NA	TRBV3-1/TRBV3-2	TRBD1	TGTGCCAGCAGCCAACCGGGACAGGGATGGGGCGAGCAGTACTTC	CASSQPGQGWGEQYF
TRBJ2-1	NA	TRBV4-2	TRBD2	TGTGCCAGCAGCCAAGACCGGGCGACTAGCAGCAATGAGCAGTTCTTC	CASSQDRATSSNEQFF
TRBJ1-1	NA	TRBV10-3	NA	TGTGCCATCGGGGGGGAGTTCATGAACACTGAAGCTTTCTTT	CAIGGEFMNTEAFF
TRBJ2-5	NA	TRBV5-4	NA	TGTGCCAGCAGTCATACAGGGACCCAAGAGACCCAGTACTTC	CASSHTGTQETQYF
TRBJ1-2	once	TRBV2	TRBD1	TGTGCCAGCATGGGGTTACAGGGGGGCCCTAACTATGGCTACACCTTC	CASMGLQGGPNYGYTF
TRBJ1-6	NA	TRBV5-6	TRBD1	TGTGCCAGCAGCTTGACGACAGGGGACCTCTATAATTCACCCCTCCACTTT	CASSLTTGDLYNSPLHF
TRBJ1-2	NA	TRBV28	TRBD1	TGTGCCAGCAGATCCGGGACAGGGGAGCAGGAGGGCTATGGCTACACCTTC	CASRSGTGEQEGYGYTF
TRBJ1-3	NA	TRBV9	TRBD1	TGTGCCAGCAGCTTACGACAGGGGTCGGACACCATATATTTT	CASSLRQGSDTIYF
TRBJ2-7	NA	TRBV27	TRBD1	TGTGCCAGCAGTCTACGGACAGGGGGCTACGAGCAGTACTTC	CASSLRTGGYEQYF
TRBJ2-1	NA	TRBV4-3	TRBD2	TGCGCCAGCAGCCAAGGACTAGCGGGTGCCTACAATGAGCAGTTCTTC	CASSQGLAGAYNEQFF
TRBJ1-1	NA	TRBV30	NA	TGTGCCTGGAGTACCCCAGCAGGTAGATATTCGAACACTGAAGCTTTCTTT	CAWSTPAGRYSNTEAFF
TRBJ2-7	NA	TRBV4-2	NA	TGTGCCAGCAGCCAAGAAATCAGGCGCCTCGGGGACGAGCAGTACTTC	CASSQEIRRLGDEQYF
TRBJ2-1	NA	TRBV27	NA	TGTGCCAGCACCGGAGCTATGTGGCAGGGAAATGGGAATGAGCAGTTCTTC	CASTGAMWQGNGNEQFF
TRBJ2-3	NA	TRBV7-2	TRBD2	TGTGCCAGCAGCCTCTATTCGGGGGGAGCAGATACGCAGTATTTT	CASSLYSGGADTQYF
TRBJ2-7	NA	TRBV30	NA	TGTGCCTGGGGGGCAGGGAACTCCTACGAGCAGTACTTC	CAWGAGNSYEQYF
TRBJ2-7	NA	TRBV19	NA	TGTGCCAGTAGAGGACCAGGGGATAACGAGCAGTACTTC	CASRGPGDNEQYF
TRBJ2-7	NA	TRBV3-1/TRBV3-2	NA	TGTGCCAGCAGCCAGGGCCTGGGAGTATACGAGCAGTACTTC	CASSQGLGVYEQYF
TRBJ2-1	NA	TRBV25-1	NA	TGTGCCAGCAGTGATTATCAGGACAGAACCTACAATGAGCAGTTCTTC	CASSDYQDRTYNEQFF
TRBJ1-3	NA	TRBV9	TRBD1	TGTGCCAGCAGCGATGGACAGGATGGAAACACCATATATTTT	CASSDGQDGNTIYF
TRBJ2-3	once	TRBV10-3	TRBD2	TGTGCCATCAGTGCCTTATCTAGCGGGAGGACAGATACGCAGTATTTT	CAISALSSGRTDTQYF
TRBJ1-2	NA	TRBV30	NA	TGTGCCTGGAGTCAGGGTGAGAGGCTAGGGGGCTACACCTTC	CAWSQGERLGGYTF
TRBJ1-4	NA	TRBV27	TRBD1	TGTGCCAGCAGTTCCTCGGGACAGGGCCTTGAAAAACTGTTTTTT	CASSSSGQGLEKLFF
TRBJ1-1	once	TRBV19	TRBD1	TGTGCCAGTAGTCTACAGGGGAGAAACACTGAAGCTTTCTTT	CASSLQGRNTEAFF
TRBJ2-2	NA	TRBV5-1	NA	TGCGCCAGCAGGACTGACGGCTCGAACACCGGGGAGCTGTTTTTT	CASRTDGSNTGELFF
TRBJ1-1	NA	TRBV13	NA	TGTGCCAGCAGCTTATCCTTTATGAGGCGGGCGAACACTGAAGCTTTCTTT	CASSLSFMRRANTEAFF
TRBJ1-1	NA	TRBV9	NA	TGTGCCAGCCGTCCGGGTCCTAACACTGAAGCTTTCTTT	CASRPGPNTEAFF
TRBJ1-4	NA	TRBV28	TRBD1	TGTGCCAGCAGTACCAGGACAGGGAGAAGCGAAAAACTGTTTTTT	CASSTRTGRSEKLFF
TRBJ2-1	NA	TRBV11-3	TRBD2	TGTGCCAGCAGCTTGGCGGGAGGCGGGAATGAGCAGTTCTTC	CASSLAGGGNEQFF
TRBJ1-1	NA	TRBV28	NA	TGTGCCAGCACCTCGCGAGGGAGAACTGAAGCTTTCTTT	CASTSRGRTEAFF
TRBJ2-3	NA	TRBV7-6	TRBD2	TGTGCCAGCACCCTCACGGGAGGGCCCACAGATACGCAGTATTTT	CASTLTGGPTDTQYF
TRBJ1-5	NA	TRBV25-1	NA	TGTGCCAGCAGTCCCCCAGGGTATAATCAGCCCCAGCATTTT	CASSPPGYNQPQHF
TRBJ2-7	NA	TRBV12-3/TRBV12-4	NA	TGTGCCAGCACCCTAGGAGGGTACGAGCAGTACTTC	CASTLGGYEQYF
TRBJ2-1	NA	TRBV5-4	TRBD1	TGTGCCAGCAGCCTAGACAGGGGAAATGGCAATGAGCAGTTCTTC	CASSLDRGNGNEQFF
TRBJ1-1	once	TRBV7-9	NA	TGTGCCAGCCCTGCGCCCTTCTTTGTCCCCGGGAACACTGAAGCTTTCTTT	CASPAPFFVPGNTEAFF
TRBJ1-6	NA	TRBV28	NA	TGTGCCAGCAGTGGGGGACTGGGGGCCCTCCACTTT	CASSGGLGALHF
TRBJ1-3	NA	TRBV2	NA	TGTGCCAGCAGTGACCTCTTCACTTCCTCTGGAAACACCATATATTTT	CASSDLFTSSGNTIYF
TRBJ1-2	NA	TRBV6-5	NA	TGTGCCAGTTGCGGGAGGGAAAAGAGTGGCTACACCTTC	CASCGREKSGYTF
TRBJ1-2	NA	TRBV14	TRBD1	TGTGCCAGCAGCCGGACAGGGGAGTTCTATGGCTACACCTTC	CASSRTGEFYGYTF
TRBJ1-4	few	TRBV28	NA	TGTGCCAGCAGTTTCGCTTACATCACAACTAATGAAAAACTGTTTTTT	CASSFAYITTNEKLFF
TRBJ1-5	NA	TRBV28	TRBD1	TGTGCCACTCTTGGACAGGGGGCAGGAAATCAGCCCCAGCATTTT	CATLGQGAGNQPQHF
TRBJ1-5	few	TRBV28	NA	TGTGCCAGCACGTGGGGCTACAATCAGCCCCAGCATTTT	CASTWGYNQPQHF
TRBJ2-7	NA	TRBV9	NA	TGTGCCAGCAGTCCTACCCATCTTAGCTACGAGCAGTACTTC	CASSPTHLSYEQYF
TRBJ2-3	NA	TRBV5-1	NA	TGCGCCACCAGGAGGGGGGGCCGAAGTGCTAGCACAGATACGCAGTATTTT	CATRRGGRSASTDTQYF
TRBJ1-1	NA	TRBV20-1	TRBD1	TGCAGTGCTAGTCCAAGACAGGGGGAGACTGAAGCTTTCTTT	CSASPRQGETEAFF
TRBJ1-4	once	TRBV30	NA	TGTGCCTGGAGTGTACGGTATGAAAAACTGTTTTTT	CAWSVRYEKLFF
TRBJ1-1	few	TRBV10-2	NA	TGCGCCAGCAGTGAGGACAGGACTCTTGAAGCTTTCTTT	CASSEDRTLEAFF
TRBJ1-3	once	TRBV4-1	TRBD1	TGCGCCAGCAGCCAAGCTCCGGGACAGGGACTGGACACCATATATTTT	CASSQAPGQGLDTIYF
TRBJ2-1	NA	TRBV7-9	TRBD1	TGTGCCAGCAGCTCGGGACAGAAGAATGAGCAGTTCTTC	CASSSGQKNEQFF
TRBJ2-2	once	TRBV6-6	NA	TGTGCCAGCTTACTATACGATCGGGAGCTGTTTTTT	CASLLYDRELFF
TRBJ2-2	NA	TRBV19	NA	TGTGCCAGTAGTAGTTTAAGTAGCGGAGGGTATCCCACCGGGGAGCTGTTTTTT	CASSSLSSGGYPTGELFF
TRBJ2-7	NA	TRBV11-2	TRBD1	TGTGCCAGCAGCTTACAGGGGGCTGGCGAGCAGTACTTC	CASSLQGAGEQYF
TRBJ1-1	NA	TRBV5-1	NA	TGCGCCAGCAGCGGCGCGGGGCCAGCGAAGAACACTGAAGCTTTCTTT	CASSGAGPAKNTEAFF